This T cell receptor (beta chain) was profiled in a study of cytomegalovirus exposure and HLA in healthy donors. Primers for the PCR totalled 60 Vbeta and 13 Jbeta. The table came from immunoSEQ multiplex PCR; TCRdb's copy has only in-frame clones and leaves some out. The table has just over 200,000 clones, roughly three quarters seen once. Deletions cut 0 bases from V and 3 bases from J, with 10 bases between. Germline CDR1 is SEHNR and CDR2 is FQNEAQ (reference sequence). This CDR3 contains 15 residues. In regard to this clone: As yet, its antigen is unknown.

Overall study results and limits: Most of the TCR beta V segments (in an earlier analysis) were productive either about 90% or about 30% of the time.

The sample consisted of PBMCs. The sequence derives from a man aged 50 to 60 in good health and CMV-seronegative. The gene calls are TRBV7-9 and TRBJ2-3; D is possibly TRBD1 (6 bases). CDR3 in amino acids: CASSLAQGGTDTQYF. The CDR3 DNA reads as TGTGCCAGCAGCTTAGCACAGGGTGGGACAGATACGCAGTATTTT.